Presented here are 27 T cell receptor beta chains from one specimen sequenced in a study of blood T cell repertoires in COVID-19. Clones were read by immunoSEQ multiplex PCR, and TCRdb kept only the in-frame ones, dropping some. The sample shows 410,000 or so clones, about 88% of them seen only once. Sample: peripheral blood. The origin of the receptors is a woman aged 35 to 49 with COVID-19, enrolled during active disease.

The rearrangement links TRBV9 to TRBJ2-1; TRBD2 might be the D (6 bases). Germline-derived CDR1 and CDR2 are SGDLS and YYNGEE. Trimming cost V 1 base and J 8 bases, with 13 bases left between them. This CDR3 spans 14 amino acids. As DNA, the CDR3 is TGTGCCAGCAGCGTATCTAGCGTTAGCGATGAGCAGTTCTTC. This encodes CASSVSSVSDEQFF.

The chain couples TRBV5-1 to TRBJ1-6; TRBD1 matches at 12 bases. This CDR3 has 17 residues. J gave up 7 bases and V 5 bases, and 10 bases lay outside the gene matches. Germline assignment: CDR1 SGHRS and CDR2 YFSETQ. For the CDR3, the DNA is TGCGCCAGCAGATCGGGACAGGGGGCGCCGGGGAATTCACCCCTCCACTTT. Translation: CASRSGQGAPGNSPLHF.

V gene TRBV9 combines with J gene TRBJ2-5; D possibly corresponds to TRBD2 (6 bases). Germline CDR1 and CDR2: SGDLS and YYNGEE. The CDR3 sequence is 14 residues long. Trimming stripped 1 base from V and 4 bases from J, with 11 bases between. The CDR3 loop reads CASSVPGGLETQYF. DNA of the CDR3: TGTGCCAGCAGCGTACCTGGGGGGTTAGAGACCCAGTACTTC.

The genes are TRBV30 and TRBJ2-1; 11 nucleotides align to TRBD1. J lost 9 bases, V lost 3 bases, and 10 bases had no gene match. Germline CDR1 GTSNPN, CDR2 SVGIG (reference sequence). The CDR3 loop spans 15 amino acids. The CDR3 reads CAWSRTGGKGSEQFF. In nucleotides, the CDR3 is TGTGCCTGGAGCCGGACAGGGGGCAAAGGGAGTGAGCAGTTCTTC.

The V and J genes are TRBV19 and TRBJ1-5; possible D gene TRBD1, 5 bases. From germline, CDR1 is LNHDA and CDR2 SQIVND (reference sequence). The V end lost 4 bases, the J end lost 1 base, and 14 bases lay between the germline ends. There are 16 residues in the CDR3. The CDR3: CASSKRGGGSNQPQHF. In DNA form, the CDR3 reads TGTGCCAGTAGTAAGCGCGGGGGAGGGAGCAATCAGCCCCAGCATTTT.

This clone was counted a few times. The CDR3 spells CASSQTQGANEKLFF. The CDR3 bases are TGTGCCAGCAGCCAAACTCAGGGCGCGAATGAAAAACTGTTTTTT. The genes are TRBV6-5 and TRBJ1-4, with D possibly matching TRBD1 (5 bases). This CDR3 region has 15 residues. CDR1 is MNHEY and CDR2 is SVGAGI in the germline V gene. V was pared by 6 bases and J by 5 bases, with 16 bases between.

The rearrangement uses TRBV12-3 or TRBV12-4 and TRBJ2-4; 8 bases align to TRBD1. The CDR3 has 13 amino acids. V shed 1 base and J 7 bases; nucleotides not matched to a gene: 0. CDR3 DNA: TGTGCCAGCAGTTTAGGGACAGGGAACATTCAGTACTTC. Amino acids: CASSLGTGNIQYF.

The sample holds a few counts of this clone. The chain carries TRBV10-3 and TRBJ2-5; D possibly corresponds to TRBD2 (7 bases). The V end was cut by 11 bases, the J end by 5 bases, with 18 bases between. Germline-derived CDR1 and CDR2 are ENHRY and SYGVKD. The CDR3 spans 13 residues. The CDR3 reads CAAKGGVGETQYF. CDR3 nucleotides: TGTGCCGCCAAGGGGGGGGTGGGCGAGACCCAGTACTTC.

This clone was seen a few times. The chain has TRBV10-3 and TRBJ2-7; 9 bases map to TRBD2. V shed 6 bases and J 3 bases; nucleotides not matched to a gene: 9. The CDR3 extends over 15 amino acids. Germline CDR1 is ENHRY and CDR2 is SYGVKD. Here the CDR3 reads CAIRGGLADDYEQYF. CDR3 DNA sequence: TGTGCCATCAGGGGGGGACTAGCAGATGACTACGAGCAGTACTTC.

The chain carries TRBV11-1 and TRBJ1-1, with TRBD1 matching over 8 bases. Germline V gene sequence: CDR1 SGHAT, CDR2 FQDESV (reference sequence). The trim removed 4 bases at V and 1 base at J, leaving 5 bases unmatched. CDR3 size: 15 residues. Written as DNA, the CDR3 is TGTGCCAGCAGCTACGGACAGGGATCGAACACTGAAGCTTTCTTT. It encodes CASSYGQGSNTEAFF.

This rearrangement joins TRBV4-1 to TRBJ1-4, with 7 positions matching TRBD1. V was pared by 1 base and J by 6 bases, with 5 bases of the junction left unmatched. CDR1 MGHRA and CDR2 YSYEKL come from the germline V gene. The CDR3 consists of 15 residues. Here the CDR3 DNA reads TGCGCCAGCAGCCAAGCGCAGGGGGTATATGAAAAACTGTTTTTT. It is translated as CASSQAQGVYEKLFF.

J is TRBJ2-2 and V is TRBV7-3, with TRBD2 matching over 10 bases. CDR3 size: 19 residues. The V segment lost 4 bases and the J segment 0 bases; nucleotides outside the gene matches: 11. Germline V CDR1 and CDR2: SGHTA, FQGTGA. The CDR3 protein is CASSSAVKRGGTNTGELFF. CDR3 DNA sequence: TGTGCCAGCAGCTCCGCCGTAAAGCGGGGGGGGACGAACACCGGGGAGCTGTTTTTT.

This rearrangement joins TRBV6-1 to TRBJ1-4, with 7 bases matching TRBD1. CDR3 size: 16 residues. From germline, CDR1 is MNHNS and CDR2 SASEGT. The trim removed 3 bases at V and 0 bases at J, leaving 4 bases unmatched. The CDR3 DNA reads as TGTGCCAGCAGTGACTGGGACAGTGCAACTAATGAAAAACTGTTTTTT. It encodes CASSDWDSATNEKLFF.

CDR3 DNA: TGTGCCAGCAGCTTAGGGGCAGGGACTATAAGTTATGGCTACACCTTC. This encodes CASSLGAGTISYGYTF. The chain carries TRBV11-2 and TRBJ1-2; possibly TRBD1 for D (5 bases). Trimming pared 1 base from V and 5 bases from J, leaving 17 bases between. The CDR3 consists of 16 residues. Germline CDR1 SGHAT, CDR2 FQNNGV.

The chain couples TRBV6-1 to TRBJ1-1; no reliable D call. The CDR3 length is 16 residues. Trimming cost V 2 bases and J 0 bases, with 13 bases left between them. Germline V gene lookup returns CDR1 MNHNS and CDR2 SASEGT. The CDR3 spells CASSEWEGVLNTEAFF. The CDR3, as DNA: TGTGCCAGCAGTGAATGGGAGGGAGTGCTGAACACTGAAGCTTTCTTT.

The chain couples TRBV11-2 to TRBJ1-1, with no clear D. CDR3 length: 11 residues. Germline CDR1 reads SGHAT; CDR2 reads FQNNGV. V lost 1 base and J lost 8, with 5 bases in between. This CDR3 is CASSLATEAFF. The CDR3 region has the DNA TGTGCCAGCAGCTTAGCGACAGAAGCTTTCTTT.

The chain employs TRBV12-5 and TRBJ2-1, with TRBD1 identical over 10 bases. Germline values: CDR1 LGHNT, CDR2 FRNRAP. V lost 10 bases to trimming and J lost 3 bases; unmatched junction nucleotides: 18. The CDR3 has 18 residues. In DNA form, the CDR3 reads TGTGCTAAGGACAAGAGCGGGACAGGGGTAAGGAACTACAATGAGCAGTTCTTC. Translated: CAKDKSGTGVRNYNEQFF.

V is TRBV12-3 or TRBV12-4 and J is TRBJ1-1; no clear D gene. The CDR3 contains 13 residues. V was cut by 7 bases and J by 4 bases, with 13 bases left in between. The CDR3 sequence is CASTTILGTEAFF. Here the CDR3 DNA reads TGTGCCAGCACAACCATCCTCGGCACTGAAGCTTTCTTT.

The CDR3 coding sequence is TGTGCCAGCAGCCGTTCACCTACCGGGACATCATTTCAGCCCCAGCATTTT. Encoded protein: CASSRSPTGTSFQPQHF. V gene TRBV5-5 combines with J gene TRBJ1-5; TRBD1 is a possible D gene (6 bases). CDR3 size: 17 residues. CDR1 and CDR2 from the germline V gene are SGHKS and YYEKEE (reference sequence). Trimming cost V 4 bases and J 6 bases, with 23 bases left between them.

The rearrangement links TRBV7-8 to TRBJ1-5; D is uncertain. CDR3 size: 16 residues. The germline gives CDR1 SGHVS, CDR2 FQNEAQ. Deletions cut 5 bases from V and 2 bases from J, with 16 bases between. The CDR3 DNA reads as TGTGCCAGCAGCGAAACTAGGTGGCGGGGCAATCAGCCCCAGCATTTT. Encoded protein: CASSETRWRGNQPQHF. Together with reference TRBV7-8 and TRBJ1-5, the CDR3 gives the full variable domain: GAGVSQSPRYKVAKRGQDVALRCDPISGHVSLFWYQQALGQGPEFLTYFQNEAQLDKSGLPSDRFFAERPEGSVSTLKIQRTQQEDSAVYLCASSETRWRGNQPQHFGDGTRLSIL.

The chain carries TRBV6-1 and TRBJ2-3; 8 bases align to TRBD1. V shed 1 base and J 2 bases; nucleotides not matched to a gene: 2. The CDR3 is 15 residues long. Germline CDR1 is MNHNS and CDR2 is SASEGT. CDR3 amino acids: CASSEGTGNTDTQYF. For the CDR3, the DNA is TGTGCCAGCAGTGAAGGGACAGGGAACACAGATACGCAGTATTTT.

V and J are TRBV5-1 and TRBJ2-3; 7 nucleotides match TRBD1. The CDR3 runs 19 residues. The V and J ends lost 2 bases and 2 bases, in that order; junction bases with no gene match: 17. The V gene's germline CDR1 is SGHRS and CDR2 YFSETQ. In nucleotides, the CDR3 is TGCGCCAGCAGCTTTCCGACAGGGACGGCCCCTCGTCTCACAGATACGCAGTATTTT. It codes for CASSFPTGTAPRLTDTQYF.

The J gene is TRBJ1-4, the V gene TRBV25-1; 9 bases are shared with TRBD1. V lost 6 bases and J lost 7; bases outside the gene matches: 6. The CDR3 contains 14 residues. Per germline, CDR1 MGHDK and CDR2 SYGVNS. CDR3 loop: CASRRTGAGEKLFF. As DNA, the CDR3 is TGTGCCAGCAGAAGGACAGGGGCGGGTGAAAAACTGTTTTTT.

V and J are TRBV28 and TRBJ2-7, with 9 bases identical to TRBD1. CDR1 is MDHEN and CDR2 is SYDVKM in the germline V gene. CDR3 size: 13 residues. V lost 10 bases to trimming and J lost 2 bases; unmatched junction nucleotides: 6. DNA of the CDR3: TGTGCCACCACCGGGACAGGGACCTACGAGCAGTACTTC. The encoded protein is CATTGTGTYEQYF.

Regarding this clone: Other DNA sequences in this sample translate to the same CDR3. V gene TRBV28 combines with J gene TRBJ1-4, with D maybe TRBD1 (6 bases). Trimming stripped 3 bases from V and 4 bases from J, with 9 bases between. Germline V CDR1 and CDR2: MDHEN, SYDVKM. The CDR3 has 14 amino acids. CDR3 bases: TGTGCCAGCAGTTTGACAGGACTTAATGAAAAACTGTTTTTT. Amino acids: CASSLTGLNEKLFF.

This clone has only one observation. The genes are TRBV30 and TRBJ1-5; D not resolved. This CDR3 has 17 amino acids. Trimming left V 3 bases short and J 3 bases short, with 21 bases between. Germline V gene lookup returns CDR1 GTSNPN and CDR2 SVGIG (reference sequence). The CDR3 DNA is TGTGCCTGGAGCTCCGGCAGAGTCGCTGAGGCCAATCAGCCCCAGCATTTT. Translating gives CAWSSGRVAEANQPQHF.

This sequence joins TRBV3-1 (or the pseudogene TRBV3-2) and TRBJ1-6, with D maybe TRBD1 (6 bases). The CDR3 totals 15 residues. Germline V gives CDR1 LGHDT, CDR2 YNNKEL (reference sequence). V gave up 6 bases and J gave up 3 bases, with 12 bases separating them. CDR3 in amino acids: CASRLTGLYNSPLHF. The CDR3 DNA reads TGTGCCAGCAGGCTGACAGGCCTCTATAATTCACCCCTCCACTTT.